The 14 T cell receptor beta chains presented below share a single source sample, sequenced in a study of blood T cell repertoires in COVID-19. Sequencing was performed with immunoSEQ multiplex PCR; in TCRdb, only in-frame clones are kept and a portion is missing. The sample contains some 83,000 clones, around 72% of which appear only once. Input material: peripheral blood. The receptor source for this set is a woman aged 80 or older with acute or convalescent COVID-19.

V gene TRBV6-5 combines with J gene TRBJ1-6; 7 nucleotides match TRBD1. CDR3 length: 16 amino acids. Germline V lookup: CDR1 MNHEY, CDR2 SVGAGI. V shed 2 bases and J 7 bases; nucleotides not matched to a gene: 8. The CDR3 region has the DNA TGTGCCAGCAGTTACAAAGTCCGGGACAGCAATTCACCCCTCCACTTT. Its protein is CASSYKVRDSNSPLHF.

The chain carries TRBV6-6 and TRBJ2-3; 11 nucleotides match TRBD2. Per germline, CDR1 MNHNY and CDR2 SVGAGI (reference sequence). The CDR3 length is 16 residues. Losses at the gene ends were 1 base for V and 0 bases for J; bases not matched to a gene: 0. The CDR3 here is CASSYWTSGSTDTQYF. The CDR3, as DNA: TGTGCCAGCAGTTACTGGACTAGCGGGAGCACAGATACGCAGTATTTT.

The genes are TRBV5-6 and TRBJ2-1; perhaps TRBD2 as D (7 bases). Trimming took 9 bases from V and 1 from J, leaving 17 bases between them. Germline V lookup: CDR1 SGHDT, CDR2 YYEEEE. This CDR3 spans 15 amino acids. The CDR3 region is CATTEGGVSYNEQFF. The CDR3 DNA sequence: TGTGCCACGACAGAGGGGGGGGTGTCCTACAATGAGCAGTTCTTC.

The count of this clone is one. The V and J genes are TRBV6-5 and TRBJ1-6, with D perhaps matching TRBD1 (5 bases). Looked up from germline, CDR1 is MNHEY and CDR2 is SVGAGI. The germline V and J ends were trimmed by 2 bases and 9 bases, with 17 bases remaining between them. The CDR3 runs 16 residues. The CDR3 loop reads CASSYAGAGRSSPLHF. The CDR3 DNA reads TGTGCCAGCAGTTACGCAGGTGCAGGGCGTAGTTCACCCCTCCACTTT.

The chain carries TRBV20-1 and TRBJ2-5; D might be TRBD1 (5 bases). V shed 6 bases and J shed 3 bases, with 8 bases lying between them. Germline V gene sequence: CDR1 DFQATT, CDR2 SNEGSKA (reference sequence). The CDR3 runs 11 residues. CDR3: CSASTEETQYF. The CDR3 bases are TGCAGTGCCTCGACAGAAGAGACCCAGTACTTC.

The chain recombines TRBV28 with TRBJ2-7, with 11 bases fitting TRBD1. Germline trimming cut 5 bases from V and 5 bases from J; bases unmatched to any gene: 8. In germline, CDR1 is MDHEN, CDR2 SYDVKM. The CDR3 is 15 amino acids. As DNA, the CDR3 is TGTGCCAGCAGTAGCTGGACAGGGGGCAAGAACGAGCAGTACTTC. This codes for CASSSWTGGKNEQYF.

V gene TRBV28 combines with J gene TRBJ2-1, with 11 nucleotides matching TRBD2. The V and J ends lost 1 base and 7 bases, in that order; junction bases with no gene match: 3. Germline V gene lookup returns CDR1 MDHEN and CDR2 SYDVKM. CDR3 length: 15 amino acids. The DNA for the CDR3 is TGTGCCAGCAGTTTATTAGCGGGGGGGCGGAATGAGCAGTTCTTC. It codes for CASSLLAGGRNEQFF.

The J gene is TRBJ1-4, the V gene TRBV18, with 9 bases aligning to TRBD1. Trimming cost V 5 bases and J 6 bases; bases outside gene matches: 4. CDR1 and CDR2 from the germline V gene are KGHSH and LQKENI. The CDR3 consists of 14 residues. The CDR3 sequence: CASSRDRGDEKLFF. The CDR3 DNA sequence: TGTGCCAGCTCAAGAGACAGGGGGGATGAAAAACTGTTTTTT.

J is TRBJ2-5 and V is TRBV5-1; perhaps TRBD2 as D (5 bases). The CDR3 is 13 residues long. The germline V gene encodes CDR1 SGHRS and CDR2 YFSETQ. Trimming removed 1 base at V and 3 bases at J, with 7 bases between. The CDR3 DNA sequence: TGCGCCAGCAGCTTGCCCGGGGAAGAGACCCAGTACTTC. Its protein is CASSLPGEETQYF.

This clone was seen only a few times. The sample holds other DNA sequences that translate to the same CDR3. The rearrangement joins TRBV18 to TRBJ1-6; TRBD1 matches at 7 bases. Germline V gene sequence: CDR1 KGHSH, CDR2 LQKENI. This CDR3 has 15 residues. V shed 4 bases and J 7 bases; nucleotides not matched to a gene: 7. For the CDR3, the DNA is TGTGCCAGCTCACTGTCGACAGGGATAAATTCACCCCTCCACTTT. This translates into CASSLSTGINSPLHF.

V gene TRBV2 combines with J gene TRBJ1-6; D is unclear. Germline V gene sequence: CDR1 SNHLY, CDR2 FYNNEI. The CDR3 length is 13 residues. V was clipped by 7 bases and J by 4 bases, with 8 bases between them. The CDR3 here is CASTTWYNSPLHF. CDR3 in DNA: TGTGCCAGCACGACATGGTATAATTCACCCCTCCACTTT. The complete variable domain, with remaining parts taken from reference TRBV2 and TRBJ1-6, reads EPEVTQTPSHQVTQMGQEVILRCVPISNHLYFYWYRQILGQKVEFLVSFYNNEISEKSEIFDDQFSVERPDGSNFTLKIRSTKLEDSAMYFCASTTWYNSPLHFGNGTRLTVT.

The V and J genes are TRBV6-5 and TRBJ1-2; 7 bases map to TRBD1. Germline CDR1 and CDR2: MNHEY and SVGAGI. The length of the CDR3 is 13 residues. V shed 5 bases, J shed 7 bases, and the junction held 7 bases outside the gene matches. This CDR3 is CASSNGQAGGYTF. CDR3 DNA: TGTGCCAGCAGTAACGGACAGGCGGGTGGCTACACCTTC.

The V gene is TRBV29-1, the J gene TRBJ2-1; D is ambiguous. The CDR3 extends over 14 amino acids. V was pared by 5 bases and J by 0 bases, with 11 bases between. The germline CDR1 and CDR2 sequences are SQVTM and ANQGSEA. In DNA form, the CDR3 reads TGCAGCGTTACAGTCCTCCGCTCCTACAATGAGCAGTTCTTC. Translation gives CSVTVLRSYNEQFF.

This clone has only a few counts. The J gene is TRBJ1-3, the V gene TRBV18, with D tentatively TRBD1 (6 bases). The germline CDR1 and CDR2 sequences are KGHSH and LQKENI. The ends were cut back, 3 bases at V and 8 bases at J, with 11 bases in the middle. The CDR3 consists of 13 residues. CDR3 region: CASSPRDKYTIYF. The DNA for the CDR3 is TGTGCCAGCTCACCCCGGGACAAATACACCATATATTTT.